The 18 T cell receptor beta chains reported below all come from one sample, sequenced in a study of T-cell reconstitution after alpha-beta-depleted transplantation in children. Using unique molecular identifiers, the investigators prepared the TCRbeta library. MiXCR, applied by TCRdb to the PCR reads, yields one record per CDR3 protein. The sample consists of over 300,000 distinct CDR3 sequences, about 9.3% of them appearing once. Source: PBMCs from the stem cell graft donor, taken from the stem cell graft. The receptors here all came from a human donor who donated a stem cell graft to a child with acute lymphoblastic leukemia.

This clonotype was detected only a few times. V usage is TRBV28 and J usage is TRBJ1-4, with 7 positions matching TRBD1. Germline CDR1 is MDHEN and CDR2 is SYDVKM. V gave up 3 bases and J gave up 8 bases; unmatched junction bases: 6. This CDR3 spans 14 amino acids. CDR3 in amino acids: CASSFNRGGEKLFF. The CDR3 region has the DNA TGTGCCAGCAGTTTTAACAGGGGCGGAGAAAAACTGTTTTTT.

This clonotype was counted ten times or more. This sequence joins TRBV20-1 and TRBJ2-2, with TRBD1 identical over 8 bases. Trimming at V came to 3 bases and at J to 4 bases, leaving 4 bases not matched to a gene. CDR1 is DFQATT, CDR2 SNEGSKA, per germline (reference sequence). The CDR3 runs to 14 residues. CDR3 region: CSASLQGGTGELFF. Here the CDR3 DNA reads TGCAGTGCTAGCCTACAGGGGGGCACCGGGGAGCTGTTTTTT.

This clonotype has more than one count but fewer than ten. CDR3 coding DNA: TGCGCCAGCAGCCGCCTGGTGGGGCCCTTCGGGGCAGATACGCAGTATTTT. This gives the protein CASSRLVGPFGADTQYF. The chain links TRBV4-1 to TRBJ2-3; D possibly uses TRBD1 or TRBD2 (5 bases each). Germline V lookup: CDR1 MGHRA, CDR2 YSYEKL. This CDR3 region has 17 residues. V was trimmed by 4 bases and J by 4 bases, leaving 21 bases between them.

This clonotype has a handful of counts. In DNA, the CDR3 is TGCGCCAGCAGCTTCTTTGGGCAGGGAGCCACAGATACGCAGTATTTT. Translation: CASSFFGQGATDTQYF. This sequence joins TRBV5-1 and TRBJ2-3; D possibly matches TRBD1 or TRBD2 (5 bases each). Germline V gives CDR1 SGHRS, CDR2 YFSETQ. The CDR3 consists of 16 residues. Trimming left V 2 bases short and J 2 bases short, with 15 bases between.

This clonotype was counted at least ten times. The chain has TRBV5-1 and TRBJ2-1; 13 bases fit TRBD2. Germline V gene sequence: CDR1 SGHRS, CDR2 YFSETQ. The V segment lost 0 bases and the J segment 4 bases; nucleotides outside the gene matches: 4. CDR3 length: 17 residues. The DNA of the CDR3 is TGCGCCAGCAGCTTGGGACTAGCGGGAGGAGGGTACAATGAGCAGTTCTTC. It is translated as CASSLGLAGGGYNEQFF.

This clonotype was recorded a few times. The chain employs TRBV12-3 or TRBV12-4 and TRBJ1-3; D perhaps matches TRBD1 (5 bases). This CDR3 region has 16 residues. V lost 0 bases and J lost 3, with 12 bases in between. CDR3 sequence reads: CASSLARVRLGNTIYF. Written as DNA, the CDR3 is TGTGCCAGCAGTTTAGCCAGGGTGCGGCTTGGAAACACCATATATTTT.

The chain carries TRBV20-1 and TRBJ2-7, with 7 bases aligning to TRBD1. The CDR3 extends over 13 amino acids. CDR1 and CDR2 (germline): DFQATT, SNEGSKA (reference sequence). J was trimmed by 3 bases and V by 7 bases; bases with no gene match: 9. As DNA, the CDR3 is TGCAGTGTCCAGGGGGACAGCCTCTACGAGCAGTACTTC. This gives the protein CSVQGDSLYEQYF.

V usage is TRBV3-1 and J usage is TRBJ1-4; D is ambiguous. V lost 3 bases to trimming and J lost 0 bases, with 14 bases between them. Germline assignment: CDR1 LGHDT and CDR2 YNNKEL (reference sequence). The CDR3 contains 17 residues. CDR3 bases: TGTGCCAGCAGCCAGGAGCAGAACCTTGCAACTAATGAAAAACTGTTTTTT. Amino acid sequence: CASSQEQNLATNEKLFF.

In its sample, this clonotype was seen a few times. This chain uses TRBV5-1 with TRBJ2-5; 9 bases are a match to TRBD1. Germline V gives CDR1 SGHRS, CDR2 YFSETQ. CDR3 length equals 14 residues. V lost 4 bases, J lost 3 bases, and 4 bases stayed unmatched. This CDR3 is CASSVGQGKETQYF. For the CDR3, the DNA is TGCGCCAGCAGCGTGGGACAGGGAAAAGAGACCCAGTACTTC.

There are a few counts of this clonotype. V usage is TRBV5-1 and J usage is TRBJ2-5, with D possibly TRBD2 on 5 matching bases. Germline V gene lookup returns CDR1 SGHRS and CDR2 YFSETQ. V was clipped by 4 bases and J by 4 bases, with 17 bases between them. The CDR3 has 15 amino acids. The DNA for the CDR3 is TGCGCCAGCAGCAGTCCTAGCCCCTCGGGAGAGACCCAGTACTTC. It translates to CASSSPSPSGETQYF.

This clonotype was recorded at least ten times. The chain links TRBV5-1 to TRBJ2-3; D may match TRBD1 or TRBD2 (5 bases each). CDR3 size: 15 residues. Trimming cost V 0 bases and J 3 bases, with 11 bases left between them. Per germline, CDR1 SGHRS and CDR2 YFSETQ. The CDR3 DNA is TGCGCCAGCAGCTTGGCGGGGCGCGATACAGATACGCAGTATTTT. Its protein product is CASSLAGRDTDTQYF. Together with reference TRBV5-1 and TRBJ2-3, the CDR3 gives the full variable domain: KAGVTQTPRYLIKTRGQQVTLSCSPISGHRSVSWYQQTPGQGLQFLFEYFSETQRNKGNFPGRFSGRQFSNSRSEMNVSTLELGDSALYLCASSLAGRDTDTQYFGPGTRLTVL.

This clonotype was seen at least ten times. This chain connects TRBV5-1 to TRBJ1-2; possible D gene TRBD1, 5 bases. The CDR3 has 15 amino acids. Germline CDR1 reads SGHRS; CDR2 reads YFSETQ. V lost 3 bases to trimming and J lost 7 bases, with 19 bases between them. The CDR3 spells CASSSSPAGSSGYTF. In nucleotides, the CDR3 is TGCGCCAGCAGCTCCTCCCCGGCAGGGAGCTCTGGCTACACCTTC.

The chain uses TRBV20-1 and TRBJ2-4, with no clear D. V was trimmed by 5 bases and J by 2 bases, leaving 16 bases between them. This CDR3 region has 15 residues. The germline V gene has CDR1 DFQATT and CDR2 SNEGSKA (reference sequence). CDR3 sequence (DNA): TGCAGTGCTTCACAGAGAAGACCTTCCAAAAACATTCAGTACTTC. Protein product: CSASQRRPSKNIQYF.

This rearrangement joins TRBV7-2 to TRBJ2-1, with a tentative D call TRBD1 (5 bases). Trimming removed 0 bases at V and 12 bases at J, with 9 bases between. The CDR3 sequence is 12 residues long. Germline lookup yields CDR1 SGHTA and CDR2 FQGNSA. In nucleotides, the CDR3 is TGTGCCAGCAGCTTAGCTGGTGGGGCGCAGTTCTTC. Its translation: CASSLAGGAQFF.

This clonotype was found a few times. The V gene is TRBV6-5, the J gene TRBJ2-6; D uncertain. V lost 2 bases to trimming and J lost 0 bases, with 8 bases between them. Germline loops: CDR1 MNHEY, CDR2 SVGAGI. This CDR3 has 16 residues. The CDR3 sequence: CASSYRRDSGANVLTF. The CDR3 DNA sequence: TGTGCCAGCAGTTACAGAAGGGACTCTGGGGCCAACGTCCTGACTTTC.

This clonotype was counted only a few times. This chain joins TRBV20-1 and TRBJ1-5; D call uncertain. CDR3 size: 14 residues. Between the trimmed V and J ends, which lost 6 bases and 0 bases, there was a span of 12 bases. From germline, CDR1 is DFQATT and CDR2 SNEGSKA (reference sequence). DNA of the CDR3: TGCAGTGCCACGGACCCAGATAGCAATCAGCCCCAGCATTTT. Translation gives CSATDPDSNQPQHF.

The chain recombines TRBV7-2 with TRBJ2-3; D gene ambiguous. In germline, CDR1 is SGHTA, CDR2 FQGNSA. This CDR3 contains 14 residues. The ends were cut back, 5 bases at V and 0 bases at J, with 9 bases in the middle. The CDR3: CASSPLQSTDTQYF. CDR3 DNA: TGTGCCAGCAGCCCCCTCCAGAGCACAGATACGCAGTATTTT.

This clonotype was seen only a few times. The J gene is TRBJ2-5, the V gene TRBV27; TRBD1 aligns across 10 bases. The germline V gene encodes CDR1 MNHEY and CDR2 SMNVEV (reference sequence). After removal of 5 bases from V and 5 bases from J, the junction contained 11 bases not matched to a gene. The CDR3 extends over 16 amino acids. CDR3 loop: CASSKGQGDLFETQYF. In nucleotides, the CDR3 is TGTGCCAGCAGTAAAGGACAGGGGGACCTATTTGAGACCCAGTACTTC.